Shown below are 3 T cell receptor beta chains from a single sample sequenced in a study of CD8+CD57+ T cells in acquired aplastic anemia. Both TCR beta VDJ combination and CDR3 sequence profiling were carried out. Genomic DNA was the template for this profiling. TCRdb fed the reads into MiXCR, producing one record per CDR3 protein. The sample consists of approximately 380,000 distinct CDR3 sequences, 55% to 70% of them appearing once. Sequencing was done on a sample of sorted CD4+, CD8+, or CD8+CD57+ T cells (not recorded which) from PBMCs. The receptors come from a human donor in good health, serving as a control.

In regard to this clonotype: Mismatch with germline at one junction end may stem from a read error. The chain uses TRBV7-7 and TRBJ2-7, with unresolved D. The CDR3 contains 14 residues. Germline V CDR1 and CDR2: SSHAT, FNYEAQ (reference sequence). CDR3 loop: CASSVGTELYEHYF. The CDR3 coding sequence is TGTGCCAGCAGCGTCGGAACGGAGTTGTACGAGCACTACTTC.

This clonotype was counted many times. The chain recombines TRBV5-1 with TRBJ2-3; the D is unclear. The CDR3 is 14 residues long. Trimming removed 0 bases from V and 6 bases from J, with 11 bases in between. The germline gives CDR1 SGHRS, CDR2 YFSETQ. This CDR3 reads CASSLVLTRDTQYF. The DNA for the CDR3 is TGCGCCAGCAGCTTGGTGTTGACCCGCGATACGCAGTATTTT.

The chain employs TRBV7-2 and TRBJ2-1; 8 bases are a match to TRBD2. J was trimmed by 8 bases and V by 3 bases; bases with no gene match: 12. Germline CDR1 SGHTA, CDR2 FQGNSA. The CDR3 runs 16 residues. CDR3 amino acids: CASSFSGGGSGDEQFF. In nucleotides, the CDR3 is TGTGCCAGCAGCTTCTCCGGCGGGGGGAGCGGCGATGAGCAGTTCTTC. Together with reference TRBV7-2 and TRBJ2-1, the CDR3 gives the full variable domain: GAGVSQSPSNKVTEKGKDVELRCDPISGHTALYWYRQSLGQGLEFLIYFQGNSAPDKSGLPSDRFSAERTGGSVSTLTIQRTQQEDSAVYLCASSFSGGGSGDEQFFGPGTRLTVL.